Sequencing of this TCR beta chain was carried out in a study of blood T cell repertoires in COVID-19. In the study overall: The United States, Italy and Spain supplied acute and convalescent COVID-19 samples. T cells, B-cell-depleted T cells, or PBMCs provided the cDNA or gDNA that served as material.

Looked up from germline, CDR1 is SGHAT and CDR2 is FQNNGV. The V end lost 5 bases, the J end lost 3 bases, and 19 bases lay between the germline ends. The CDR3 covers 17 residues. This clone was picked up one time. The method was immunoSEQ multiplex PCR; TCRdb's version includes in-frame clones alone and lacks a portion of them. The sample has about 98,000 clones; around nine tenths are singletons. This receptor was obtained from a middle-aged man with acute or convalescent COVID-19. The V gene is TRBV11-2, the J gene TRBJ2-2; D is possibly TRBD2 (7 bases). Sequencing was carried out using peripheral blood. This chain's CDR3 is CASSTPGRGEYTGELFF. The CDR3 DNA follows: TGTGCCAGCAGCACCCCGGGGAGGGGGGAATACACCGGGGAGCTGTTTTTT.